The 21 T cell receptor beta chains presented below share a single source sample, sequenced in a study of CD8 T cells in ankylosing spondylitis. TCRdb reprocessed the 5' RACE reads with MiXCR, giving one entry per CDR3 protein. The sample holds some 300,000 distinct CDR3 sequences, less than 25% seen once. Sequences were obtained from blood, either unsorted or a sorted T cell fraction (not recorded which). All receptors come from a female donor with ankylosing spondylitis or in good health (not recorded which).

The J gene is TRBJ2-7, the V gene TRBV12-3 or TRBV12-4; 14 bases agree with TRBD2. J lost 7 bases, V lost 0 bases, and 5 bases had no gene match. CDR3 size: 16 residues. The DNA for the CDR3 is TGTGCCAGCAGTTTAGCGGGACTAGCGGGAGTCGGTGAGCAGTACTTC. Residues: CASSLAGLAGVGEQYF.

The chain has TRBV27 and TRBJ2-7, with 13 bases aligning to TRBD2. The V and J ends lost 5 bases and 0 bases, in that order; junction bases with no gene match: 4. This CDR3 region has 16 residues. Looked up from germline, CDR1 is MNHEY and CDR2 is SMNVEV (reference sequence). The CDR3 protein is CASSTGLAGPSYEQYF. The CDR3 nucleotides are TGTGCCAGCAGTACGGGACTAGCGGGGCCCTCCTACGAGCAGTACTTC.

The chain links TRBV12-3 or TRBV12-4 to TRBJ2-5, with 9 nucleotides matching TRBD2. CDR3 length equals 14 residues. J lost 6 bases, V lost 8 bases, and 10 bases had no gene match. CDR3 DNA: TGTGCCAGCCGTAGCGGGAGTGACGTGAAGACCCAGTACTTC. It translates to CASRSGSDVKTQYF.

This chain uses TRBV4-2 with TRBJ2-7, with 7 bases matching TRBD1. The CDR3 length is 14 residues. V gave up 3 bases and J gave up 3 bases; unmatched junction bases: 5. Germline CDR1 is LGHNA and CDR2 is YNFKEQ. The CDR3 sequence: CASSHDRALYEQYF. The CDR3 bases are TGTGCCAGCAGCCACGACAGGGCCCTCTACGAGCAGTACTTC.

V gene TRBV5-6 combines with J gene TRBJ1-2; D call uncertain. V shed 9 bases and J shed 9 bases, with 21 bases lying between them. The CDR3 is 13 residues long. Looked up from germline, CDR1 is SGHDT and CDR2 is YYEEEE. This chain's CDR3 is CAMGPGLLCSYTF. The CDR3 DNA reads as TGTGCCATGGGCCCCGGGCTCCTCTGCAGCTACACCTTC. Drawing the rest from reference TRBV5-6 and TRBJ1-2, the complete variable domain is DAGVTQSPTHLIKTRGQQVTLRCSPKSGHDTVSWYQQALGQGPQFIFQYYEEEERQRGNFPDRFSGHQFPNYSSELNVNALLLGDSALYLCAMGPGLLCSYTFGSGTRLTVV.

The chain couples TRBV20-1 to TRBJ1-1; no definite D call. The CDR3 totals 15 residues. Deletions cut 0 bases from V and 0 bases from J, with 11 bases between. Germline assignment: CDR1 DFQATT and CDR2 SNEGSKA (reference sequence). As DNA, the CDR3 is TGCAGTGCTAGAGACCCGGGATGGGTGAACACTGAAGCTTTCTTT. It is translated as CSARDPGWVNTEAFF.

This clonotype came up many times. As DNA, the CDR3 is TGTGCCATCAGCCCGGGACTAGACGGGGCCGGGGAGCTGTTTTTT. Encoded protein: CAISPGLDGAGELFF. This chain uses TRBV10-3 with TRBJ2-2, with 8 bases identical to TRBD2. Germline V lookup: CDR1 ENHRY, CDR2 SYGVKD. The CDR3 has 15 amino acids. V dropped 6 bases and J dropped 6; count of bases not matched to a gene: 9.

The sample holds one count of this clonotype. The chain has TRBV7-9 and TRBJ2-3; 8 bases are shared with TRBD1. With V trimmed by 9 bases and J by 0 bases, 5 bases remained unmatched. Germline values: CDR1 SEHNR, CDR2 FQNEAQ (reference sequence). The CDR3 has 14 residues. The CDR3 loop is CASHGTGSTDTQYF. The DNA for the CDR3 is TGTGCCAGTCATGGGACAGGAAGCACAGATACGCAGTATTTT.

This clonotype was seen once. V and J are TRBV12-3 or TRBV12-4 and TRBJ1-1, with 7 bases that match TRBD1. V shed 9 bases, J shed 0 bases, and the junction held 7 bases outside the gene matches. CDR3 length: 14 amino acids. As DNA, the CDR3 is TGTGCCAGTCAGGGGGAAGGGGTGAACACTGAAGCTTTCTTT. It specifies CASQGEGVNTEAFF.

This sequence joins TRBV11-2 and TRBJ2-2; perhaps TRBD2 as D (6 bases). Trimming took 5 bases from V and 5 from J, leaving 15 bases between them. Germline CDR1 reads SGHAT; CDR2 reads FQNNGV. CDR3 length equals 15 residues. DNA of the CDR3: TGTGCCAGCAGCGGGTCCGGGAGAGAGACCGGGGAGCTGTTTTTT. Translating gives CASSGSGRETGELFF.

V is TRBV20-1 and J is TRBJ2-2, with D perhaps matching TRBD2 (6 bases). Germline-derived CDR1 and CDR2 are DFQATT and SNEGSKA (reference sequence). V lost 0 bases to trimming and J lost 7 bases, with 12 bases between them. This CDR3 comprises 14 residues. The DNA for the CDR3 is TGCAGTGCTAGAGAAAGCGGGCGAGACGGGGAGCTGTTTTTT. It yields the protein CSARESGRDGELFF.

The sample holds many counts of this clonotype. The chain employs TRBV25-1 and TRBJ1-2; 8 bases align to TRBD1. V lost 4 bases and J lost 6; bases outside the gene matches: 7. This CDR3 is built from 14 residues. The germline CDR1 and CDR2 sequences are MGHDK and SYGVNS. CDR3 sequence: CASSGQGQANGYTF. CDR3 DNA sequence: TGTGCCAGCAGTGGACAGGGACAGGCAAATGGCTACACCTTC.

This sequence joins TRBV5-5 and TRBJ2-3; D possibly corresponds to TRBD2 (6 bases). Trimming stripped 5 bases from V and 3 bases from J, with 16 bases between. The CDR3 has 15 residues. Germline CDR1 reads SGHKS; CDR2 reads YYEKEE (reference sequence). CDR3 region: CASRRELVRTDTQYF. Written as DNA, the CDR3 is TGTGCCAGCAGGCGGGAACTAGTGAGGACAGATACGCAGTATTTT.

This chain uses TRBV6-2 or TRBV6-3 with TRBJ2-5; TRBD2 matches at 7 bases. CDR3 size: 15 residues. Germline loops: CDR1 MNHEY, CDR2 SVGEGT. Germline trimming cut 6 bases from V and 5 bases from J; bases unmatched to any gene: 12. CDR3 bases: TGTGCCAGCAGCTCGGGAGGAGGCGGGACTGAGACCCAGTACTTC. It translates to CASSSGGGGTETQYF.

This clonotype was seen many times. V gene TRBV6-2 or TRBV6-3 combines with J gene TRBJ2-2, with 7 bases aligning to TRBD2. The CDR3 totals 13 residues. The germline V gene has CDR1 MNHEY and CDR2 SVGEGT. V lost 6 bases to trimming and J lost 6 bases; unmatched junction nucleotides: 4. The CDR3 DNA reads TGTGCCAGCAGCCGGACTAGGCCCGGGGAGCTGTTTTTT. It encodes CASSRTRPGELFF.

This chain connects TRBV28 to TRBJ2-4; possibly TRBD1 for D (7 bases). From germline, CDR1 is MDHEN and CDR2 SYDVKM. With 3 bases removed from V and 3 bases from J, the gap between germline ends came to 21 bases. The CDR3 length is 18 residues. The CDR3 region has the DNA TGTGCCAGCAGTTTTGGGGGATTCTCGCAGGGGGGCAAAAACATTCAGTACTTC. Protein product: CASSFGGFSQGGKNIQYF.

The chain employs TRBV4-3 and TRBJ2-3, with 12 bases identical to TRBD2. Germline CDR1 and CDR2: LGHNA and YSLEER. Trimming cost V 0 bases and J 4 bases; bases outside gene matches: 8. The CDR3 loop spans 18 amino acids. The CDR3 loop is CASSQDRPSGRVADTQYF. CDR3 bases: TGCGCCAGCAGCCAAGATAGACCTAGCGGGAGGGTAGCAGATACGCAGTATTTT.

This clonotype was seen more than once but under ten times. The J gene is TRBJ2-5, the V gene TRBV11-2; D unclear. The V gene's germline CDR1 is SGHAT and CDR2 FQNNGV. The V end lost 8 bases, the J end lost 5 bases, and 15 bases lay between the germline ends. This CDR3 region has 13 residues. CDR3 DNA sequence: TGTGCCAGCGCCCGGTCCCCGGTCGAGACCCAGTACTTC. This encodes CASARSPVETQYF.

This clonotype came up many times. The genes are TRBV20-1 and TRBJ2-5, with 7 bases aligning to TRBD1. The ends lost 6 bases at V and 5 bases at J; junction bases unmatched: 15. The length of the CDR3 is 15 residues. CDR1 is DFQATT, CDR2 SNEGSKA, per germline (reference sequence). The CDR3 coding sequence is TGCAGTGCACCGACACGACAGGGTCGGTGGGAGACCCAGTACTTC. It specifies CSAPTRQGRWETQYF.

The V and J genes are TRBV6-5 and TRBJ1-6; 9 bases align to TRBD1. Germline assignment: CDR1 MNHEY and CDR2 SVGAGI. Germline trimming cut 5 bases from V and 7 bases from J; bases unmatched to any gene: 3. The CDR3 is 14 amino acids. The CDR3 loop is CASSGTGKNSPLHF. The CDR3 nucleotides read TGTGCCAGCAGTGGGACAGGGAAAAATTCACCCCTCCACTTT.

CDR3 in amino acids: CASSQQGAGQPQHF. The CDR3 nucleotides are TGTGCCAGCAGCCAACAGGGGGCTGGTCAGCCCCAGCATTTT. The V gene is TRBV6-1, the J gene TRBJ1-5; 9 bases align to TRBD1. The CDR3 loop spans 14 amino acids. Germline CDR1 reads MNHNS; CDR2 reads SASEGT. Trimming at V came to 6 bases and at J to 6 bases, leaving 6 bases not matched to a gene.